These 17 T cell receptor beta chains were all obtained from the same sample, sequenced in a study of shared clonotypes between healthy human individuals. CD45RO-negative, CCR7-positively selected cells formed the naive CD8 fraction, excluding terminally differentiated effector memory CD45RA+ cells. Clones were sequenced by immunoSEQ multiplex PCR, and TCRdb holds only the in-frame ones, with some missing. The sample has about 2.1 million clones, approximately 92% seen once. What was sequenced was naive CD8+ T cells from PBMCs. The receptors shown here come from a man aged 18 to 29 in good health. Some clones in this sample may be carry-over from other donors' samples.

V usage is TRBV7-9 and J usage is TRBJ1-1; D unclear. This CDR3 has 16 residues. Between the trimmed V and J ends, which lost 1 base and 4 bases, there was a span of 16 bases. The germline V gene encodes CDR1 SEHNR and CDR2 FQNEAQ (reference sequence). In DNA form, the CDR3 reads TGTGCCAGCAGCTTAGGAATGTACGAGGGAACCACTGAAGCTTTCTTT. Amino acid sequence: CASSLGMYEGTTEAFF.

The V call is TRBV9, the J call TRBJ1-1; D is uncertain. The CDR3 covers 16 residues. Trimming left V 6 bases short and J 0 bases short, with 18 bases between. Germline loops: CDR1 SGDLS, CDR2 YYNGEE. The CDR3 region has the DNA TGTGCCAGCACCCAGTTTCGTACGGGGATGAACACTGAAGCTTTCTTT. It specifies CASTQFRTGMNTEAFF.

The chain joins TRBV13 to TRBJ2-3; TRBD2 matches at 15 bases. Germline V gene lookup returns CDR1 PRHDT and CDR2 FYEKMQ (reference sequence). The CDR3 runs to 20 residues. V gave up 4 bases and J gave up 4 bases; unmatched junction bases: 15. The CDR3 DNA reads TGTGCCAGCAGCTCACCAGGTGGAGGACTAGCGGGAGGGCCCGCAGATACGCAGTATTTT. Translating it yields CASSSPGGGLAGGPADTQYF.

About this clone itself: Within the sample, other DNA sequences also encode this same CDR3. This rearrangement joins TRBV19 to TRBJ1-5, with D tentatively TRBD1 (6 bases). Germline assignment: CDR1 LNHDA and CDR2 SQIVND (reference sequence). V lost 1 base to trimming and J lost 7 bases, with 14 bases between them. The CDR3 extends over 15 amino acids. CDR3 amino acids: CASSIVPGGRQPQHF. In DNA form, the CDR3 reads TGTGCCAGTAGTATAGTTCCCGGGGGCCGGCAGCCCCAGCATTTT.

The rearrangement links TRBV9 to TRBJ1-1; no reliable D call. CDR1 SGDLS and CDR2 YYNGEE come from the germline V gene. The CDR3 extends over 14 amino acids. V lost 3 bases to trimming and J lost 1 base, with 10 bases between them. The CDR3 loop reads CASSADAGNTEAFF. DNA of the CDR3: TGTGCCAGCAGCGCGGATGCTGGGAACACTGAAGCTTTCTTT.

The genes are TRBV11-2 and TRBJ2-2; 9 positions agree with TRBD2. Germline V CDR1 and CDR2: SGHAT, FQNNGV. This CDR3 has 15 amino acids. V trimming: 2 bases; J trimming: 6 bases; junction bases outside the gene matches: 4. CDR3 sequence reads: CASSLLAGTPGELFF. The CDR3 DNA follows: TGTGCCAGCAGCTTACTAGCGGGAACACCCGGGGAGCTGTTTTTT. Looking up the rest from reference TRBV11-2 and TRBJ2-2 gives the full variable domain: EAGVAQSPRYKIIEKRQSVAFWCNPISGHATLYWYQQILGQGPKLLIQFQNNGVVDDSQLPKDRFSAERLKGVDSTLKIQPAKLEDSAVYLCASSLLAGTPGELFFGEGSRLTVL.

The chain carries TRBV12-2 and TRBJ2-5; the listed D gene, TRBD1, was not tested against the DNA. TRBV12-2 is assigned pseudogene status. The CDR3 spans 17 residues. CDR3 DNA sequence: TGTGCAAGTCGCTTAGCAGAACGACAGGGGGCCGGAGAGACCCAGTACTTC. This codes for CASRLAERQGAGETQYF.

The rearrangement links TRBV30 to TRBJ1-2, with D tentatively TRBD1 (5 bases). CDR3 size: 14 residues. V lost 3 bases and J 0 bases, leaving 11 bases between the germline ends. From germline, CDR1 is GTSNPN and CDR2 SVGIG (reference sequence). CDR3 loop: CAWRVGAPNYGYTF. CDR3 nucleotides: TGTGCCTGGAGAGTCGGGGCTCCTAACTATGGCTACACCTTC. The complete variable domain, with remaining parts taken from reference TRBV30 and TRBJ1-2, reads SQTIHQWPATLVQPVGSPLSLECTVEGTSNPNLYWYRQAAGRGLQLLFYSVGIGQISSEVPQNLSASRPQDRQFILSSKKLLLSDSGFYLCAWRVGAPNYGYTFGSGTRLTVV.

A note on this clone: Other nucleotide sequences in the sample specify the same CDR3. The J gene is TRBJ2-1, the V gene TRBV7-8; TRBD2 matches at 9 bases. This CDR3 is built from 16 residues. CDR1 and CDR2 (germline): SGHVS, FQNEAQ. Trimming removed 3 bases from V and 0 bases from J; junction bases left unmatched: 3. This CDR3 reads CASSLGSGSSYNEQFF. The CDR3, as DNA: TGTGCCAGCAGCTTGGGTAGCGGGAGCTCCTACAATGAGCAGTTCTTC.

This clone came up a few times. The V and J genes are TRBV27 and TRBJ2-2; D call uncertain. The germline V gene encodes CDR1 MNHEY and CDR2 SMNVEV (reference sequence). This CDR3 region has 10 residues. Deletions cut 10 bases from V and 10 bases from J, with 10 bases between. This chain's CDR3 is CATDTEELFF. The CDR3 bases are TGTGCCACCGACACGGAGGAGCTGTTTTTT.

DNA of the CDR3: TGTGCCAGCAGCCAGGGACAGGGGACTACCTACGAGCAGTACTTC. Translating gives CASSQGQGTTYEQYF. This chain joins TRBV5-4 and TRBJ2-7; 10 bases fit TRBD1. CDR1 is SGHNT and CDR2 is YYREEE in the germline V gene (reference sequence). The trim removed 4 bases at V and 2 bases at J, leaving 6 bases unmatched. CDR3 length: 15 residues.

CDR3 amino acids: CASSVAGLAGGTVTGELFF. CDR3 nucleotide sequence: TGTGCCAGCAGCGTCGCGGGACTAGCGGGAGGGACGGTAACCGGGGAGCTGTTTTTT. V gene TRBV9 combines with J gene TRBJ2-2; 16 positions match TRBD2. The CDR3 has 19 amino acids. Germline-derived CDR1 and CDR2 are SGDLS and YYNGEE. V lost 2 bases, J lost 5 bases, and 9 bases stayed unmatched.

This clone has a handful of counts. V and J are TRBV6-5 and TRBJ1-5; D is ambiguous. This CDR3 is 14 amino acids long. Trimming stripped 6 bases from V and 0 bases from J, with 9 bases between. Germline V gene lookup returns CDR1 MNHEY and CDR2 SVGAGI. The CDR3: CASSRSFSNQPQHF. The CDR3 coding sequence is TGTGCCAGCAGCCGATCATTTAGCAATCAGCCCCAGCATTTT.

The chain joins TRBV4-1 to TRBJ2-3; D gene ambiguous. Germline loops: CDR1 MGHRA, CDR2 YSYEKL. V lost 2 bases and J lost 4, with 22 bases in between. The CDR3 is 18 residues long. DNA for the CDR3: TGCGCCAGCAGCCAATCTGAGCGTAGCATAGAAGAGGCAGATACGCAGTATTTT. Its translation is CASSQSERSIEEADTQYF.

This rearrangement joins TRBV6-6 to TRBJ2-5, with D uncertain. The ends were cut back, 5 bases at V and 11 bases at J, with 12 bases in the middle. Per germline, CDR1 MNHNY and CDR2 SVGAGI (reference sequence). The CDR3 sequence is 11 residues long. The CDR3: CASSTKDQQYF. The CDR3 DNA follows: TGTGCCAGCAGTACTAAGGACCAACAGTACTTC.

The V gene is TRBV4-2, the J gene TRBJ2-3, with 14 bases identical to TRBD2. This CDR3 has 16 residues. Germline values: CDR1 LGHNA, CDR2 YNFKEQ. The V segment lost 5 bases and the J segment 4 bases; nucleotides outside the gene matches: 5. CDR3 sequence: CASSVRTSGRSDTQYF. CDR3 coding DNA: TGTGCCAGCAGCGTTCGGACTAGCGGGAGGTCAGATACGCAGTATTTT.

To note about this clone: Distinct nucleotide sequences in the sample also encode this CDR3. The CDR3 loop reads CASSYSEGTGGYTF. CDR3 in DNA: TGTGCCAGCAGTTACTCGGAGGGAACGGGAGGCTACACCTTC. This rearrangement joins TRBV6-5 to TRBJ1-2; D gene unclear. The CDR3 runs to 14 residues. Per germline, CDR1 MNHEY and CDR2 SVGAGI. Trimming cost V 0 bases and J 8 bases, with 13 bases left between them.